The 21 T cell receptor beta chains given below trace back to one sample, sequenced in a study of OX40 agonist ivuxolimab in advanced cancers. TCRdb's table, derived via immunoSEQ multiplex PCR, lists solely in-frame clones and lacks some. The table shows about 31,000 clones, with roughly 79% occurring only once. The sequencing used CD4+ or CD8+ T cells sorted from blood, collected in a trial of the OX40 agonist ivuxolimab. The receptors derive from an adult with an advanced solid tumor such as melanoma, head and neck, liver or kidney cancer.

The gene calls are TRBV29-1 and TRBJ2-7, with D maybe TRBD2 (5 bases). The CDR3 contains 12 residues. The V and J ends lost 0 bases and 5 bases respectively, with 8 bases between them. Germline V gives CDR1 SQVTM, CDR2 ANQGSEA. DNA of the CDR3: TGCAGCGTTGAAGATCCGGGGAACGAGCAGTACTTC. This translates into CSVEDPGNEQYF.

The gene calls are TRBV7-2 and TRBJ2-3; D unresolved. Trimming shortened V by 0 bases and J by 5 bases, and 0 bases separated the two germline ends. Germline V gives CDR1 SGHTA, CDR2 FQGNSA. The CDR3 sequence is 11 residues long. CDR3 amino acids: CASSLADTQYF. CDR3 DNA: TGTGCCAGCAGCTTAGCAGATACGCAGTATTTT.

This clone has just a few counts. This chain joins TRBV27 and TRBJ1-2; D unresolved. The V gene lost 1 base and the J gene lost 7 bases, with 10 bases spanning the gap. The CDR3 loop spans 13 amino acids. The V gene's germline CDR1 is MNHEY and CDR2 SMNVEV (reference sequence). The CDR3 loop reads CASSLFSGSGYTF. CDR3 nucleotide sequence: TGTGCCAGCAGTTTATTCTCCGGGTCTGGCTACACCTTC.

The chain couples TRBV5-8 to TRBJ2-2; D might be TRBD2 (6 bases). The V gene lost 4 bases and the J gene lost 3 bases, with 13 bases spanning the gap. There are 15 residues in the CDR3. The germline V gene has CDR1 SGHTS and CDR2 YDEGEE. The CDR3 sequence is CASSRDFEDTGELFF. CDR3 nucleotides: TGTGCCAGCAGCCGGGACTTCGAAGACACCGGGGAGCTGTTTTTT.

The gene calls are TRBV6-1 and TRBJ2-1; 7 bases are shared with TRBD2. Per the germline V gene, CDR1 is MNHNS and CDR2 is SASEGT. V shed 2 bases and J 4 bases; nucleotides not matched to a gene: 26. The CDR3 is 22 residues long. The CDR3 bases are TGTGCCAGCAGTGAAAGGCTGGGCCGCGATACTCGCCGGGAGGTGGGGTACAATGAGCAGTTCTTC. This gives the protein CASSERLGRDTRREVGYNEQFF.

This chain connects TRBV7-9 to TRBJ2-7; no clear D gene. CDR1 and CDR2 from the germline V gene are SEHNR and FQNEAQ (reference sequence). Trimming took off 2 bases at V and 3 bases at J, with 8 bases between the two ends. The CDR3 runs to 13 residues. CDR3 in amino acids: CASSLINGYEQYF. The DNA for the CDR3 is TGTGCCAGCAGCTTAATAAACGGCTACGAGCAGTACTTC.

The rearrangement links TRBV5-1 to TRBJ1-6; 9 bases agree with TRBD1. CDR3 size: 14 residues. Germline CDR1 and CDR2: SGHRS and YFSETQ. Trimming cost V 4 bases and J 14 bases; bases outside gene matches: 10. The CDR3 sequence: CASSLQSTGGSLHF. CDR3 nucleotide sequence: TGCGCCAGCAGCCTCCAGTCGACAGGGGGATCCCTCCACTTT.

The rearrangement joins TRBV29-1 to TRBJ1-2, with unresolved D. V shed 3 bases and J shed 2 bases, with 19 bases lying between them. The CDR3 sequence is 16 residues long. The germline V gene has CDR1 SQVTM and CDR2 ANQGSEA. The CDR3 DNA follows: TGCAGCGTTGATGGGTCGGGAGGACGGAGAAACTATGGCTACACCTTC. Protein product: CSVDGSGGRRNYGYTF.

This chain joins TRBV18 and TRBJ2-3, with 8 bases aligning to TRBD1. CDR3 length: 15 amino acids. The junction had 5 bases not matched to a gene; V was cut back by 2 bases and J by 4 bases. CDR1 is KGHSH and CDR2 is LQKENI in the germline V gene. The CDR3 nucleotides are TGTGCCAGCTCACCAAGCTCAGGGGGCCCAGATACGCAGTATTTT. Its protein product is CASSPSSGGPDTQYF.

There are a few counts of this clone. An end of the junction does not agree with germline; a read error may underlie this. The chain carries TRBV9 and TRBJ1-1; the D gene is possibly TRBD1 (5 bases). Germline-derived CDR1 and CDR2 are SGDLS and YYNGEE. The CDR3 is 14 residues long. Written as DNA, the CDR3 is TGTGCCAGCAGTGTAGCAGGGATGAACACTGAAGCTTTCTTT. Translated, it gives CASSVAGMNTEAFF. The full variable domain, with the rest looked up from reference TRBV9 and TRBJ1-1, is DSGVTQTPKHLITATGQRVTLRCSPRSGDLSVYWYQQSLDQGLQFLIQYYNGEERAKGNILERFSAQQFPDLHSELNLSSLELGDSALYFCASSVAGMNTEAFFGQGTRLTVV.

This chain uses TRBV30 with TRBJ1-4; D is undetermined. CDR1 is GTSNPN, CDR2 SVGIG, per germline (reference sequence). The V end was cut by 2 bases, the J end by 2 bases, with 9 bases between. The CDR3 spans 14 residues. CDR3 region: CAWSFLGTNEKLFF. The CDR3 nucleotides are TGTGCCTGGAGTTTCCTCGGGACTAATGAAAAACTGTTTTTT.

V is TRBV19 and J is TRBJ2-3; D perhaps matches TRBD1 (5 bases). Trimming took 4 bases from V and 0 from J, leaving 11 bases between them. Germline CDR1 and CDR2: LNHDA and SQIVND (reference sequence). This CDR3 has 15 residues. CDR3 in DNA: TGTGCCAGTAGTAGTGGGGCCCTAAGCACAGATACGCAGTATTTT. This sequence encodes CASSSGALSTDTQYF.

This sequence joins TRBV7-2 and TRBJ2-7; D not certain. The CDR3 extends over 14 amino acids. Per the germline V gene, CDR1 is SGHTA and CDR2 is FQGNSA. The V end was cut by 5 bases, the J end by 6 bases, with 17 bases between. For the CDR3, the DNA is TGTGCCAGCAGCCGTGGCAGCACCTCTTTCGAGCAGTACTTC. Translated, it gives CASSRGSTSFEQYF.

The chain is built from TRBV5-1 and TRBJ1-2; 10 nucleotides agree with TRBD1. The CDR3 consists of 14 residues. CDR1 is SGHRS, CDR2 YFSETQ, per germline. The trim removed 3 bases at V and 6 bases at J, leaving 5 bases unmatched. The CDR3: CASSSLTGGNGYTF. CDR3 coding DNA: TGCGCCAGCAGCTCACTGACAGGGGGCAATGGCTACACCTTC.

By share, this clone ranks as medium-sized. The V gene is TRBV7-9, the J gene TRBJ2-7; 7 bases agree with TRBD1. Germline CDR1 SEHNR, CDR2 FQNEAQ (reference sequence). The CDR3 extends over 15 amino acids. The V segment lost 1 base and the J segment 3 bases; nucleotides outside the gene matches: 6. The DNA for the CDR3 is TGTGCCAGCAGCTTAGAGGGGGCTGTGGGCTACGAGCAGTACTTC. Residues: CASSLEGAVGYEQYF. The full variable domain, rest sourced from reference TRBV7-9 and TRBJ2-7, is DTGVSQNPRHKITKRGQNVTFRCDPISEHNRLYWYRQTLGQGPEFLTYFQNEAQLEKSRLLSDRFSAERPKGSFSTLEIQRTEQGDSAMYLCASSLEGAVGYEQYFGPGTRLTVT.

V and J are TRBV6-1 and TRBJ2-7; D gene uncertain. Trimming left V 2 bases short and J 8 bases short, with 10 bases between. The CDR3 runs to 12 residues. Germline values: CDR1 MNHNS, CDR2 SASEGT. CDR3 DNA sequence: TGTGCCAGCAGTGAATTCTCGTCAAAGCAGTACTTC. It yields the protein CASSEFSSKQYF.

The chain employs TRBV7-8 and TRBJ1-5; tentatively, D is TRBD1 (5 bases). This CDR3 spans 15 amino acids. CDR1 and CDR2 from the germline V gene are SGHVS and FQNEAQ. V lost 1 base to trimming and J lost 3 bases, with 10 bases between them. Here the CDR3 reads CASSLGGGTNQPQHF. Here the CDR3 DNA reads TGTGCCAGCAGCTTAGGTGGGGGGACCAATCAGCCCCAGCATTTT.

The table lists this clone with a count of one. CDR3: CASRSEGAGGHNEQFF. The CDR3 nucleotides read TGTGCCAGCAGGTCCGAGGGAGCGGGGGGGCACAATGAGCAGTTCTTC. The chain employs TRBV28 and TRBJ2-1; 10 bases line up with TRBD2. Per germline, CDR1 MDHEN and CDR2 SYDVKM. CDR3 size: 16 residues. Unmatched junction bases numbered 10, after V lost 6 bases and J lost 5 bases.

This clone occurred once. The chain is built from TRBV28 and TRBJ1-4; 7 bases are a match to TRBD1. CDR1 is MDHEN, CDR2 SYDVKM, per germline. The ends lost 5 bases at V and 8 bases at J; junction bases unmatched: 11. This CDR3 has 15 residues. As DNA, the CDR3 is TGTGCCAGCAGTCCCGAGACAGGGTGGCGCGAAAAACTGTTTTTT. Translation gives CASSPETGWREKLFF.

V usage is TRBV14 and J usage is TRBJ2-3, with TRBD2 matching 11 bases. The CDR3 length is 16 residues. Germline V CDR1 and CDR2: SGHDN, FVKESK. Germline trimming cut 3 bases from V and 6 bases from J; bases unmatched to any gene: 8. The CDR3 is CASSHHSGGAGDTQYF. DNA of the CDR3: TGTGCCAGCAGCCACCATAGCGGGGGGGCCGGGGATACGCAGTATTTT.

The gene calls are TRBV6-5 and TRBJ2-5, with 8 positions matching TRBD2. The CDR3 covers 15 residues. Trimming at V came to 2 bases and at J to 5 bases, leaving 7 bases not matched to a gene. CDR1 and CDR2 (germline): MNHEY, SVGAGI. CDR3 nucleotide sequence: TGTGCCAGCAGTTACGGGCGGGGGGCGTCGGAGACCCAGTACTTC. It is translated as CASSYGRGASETQYF.